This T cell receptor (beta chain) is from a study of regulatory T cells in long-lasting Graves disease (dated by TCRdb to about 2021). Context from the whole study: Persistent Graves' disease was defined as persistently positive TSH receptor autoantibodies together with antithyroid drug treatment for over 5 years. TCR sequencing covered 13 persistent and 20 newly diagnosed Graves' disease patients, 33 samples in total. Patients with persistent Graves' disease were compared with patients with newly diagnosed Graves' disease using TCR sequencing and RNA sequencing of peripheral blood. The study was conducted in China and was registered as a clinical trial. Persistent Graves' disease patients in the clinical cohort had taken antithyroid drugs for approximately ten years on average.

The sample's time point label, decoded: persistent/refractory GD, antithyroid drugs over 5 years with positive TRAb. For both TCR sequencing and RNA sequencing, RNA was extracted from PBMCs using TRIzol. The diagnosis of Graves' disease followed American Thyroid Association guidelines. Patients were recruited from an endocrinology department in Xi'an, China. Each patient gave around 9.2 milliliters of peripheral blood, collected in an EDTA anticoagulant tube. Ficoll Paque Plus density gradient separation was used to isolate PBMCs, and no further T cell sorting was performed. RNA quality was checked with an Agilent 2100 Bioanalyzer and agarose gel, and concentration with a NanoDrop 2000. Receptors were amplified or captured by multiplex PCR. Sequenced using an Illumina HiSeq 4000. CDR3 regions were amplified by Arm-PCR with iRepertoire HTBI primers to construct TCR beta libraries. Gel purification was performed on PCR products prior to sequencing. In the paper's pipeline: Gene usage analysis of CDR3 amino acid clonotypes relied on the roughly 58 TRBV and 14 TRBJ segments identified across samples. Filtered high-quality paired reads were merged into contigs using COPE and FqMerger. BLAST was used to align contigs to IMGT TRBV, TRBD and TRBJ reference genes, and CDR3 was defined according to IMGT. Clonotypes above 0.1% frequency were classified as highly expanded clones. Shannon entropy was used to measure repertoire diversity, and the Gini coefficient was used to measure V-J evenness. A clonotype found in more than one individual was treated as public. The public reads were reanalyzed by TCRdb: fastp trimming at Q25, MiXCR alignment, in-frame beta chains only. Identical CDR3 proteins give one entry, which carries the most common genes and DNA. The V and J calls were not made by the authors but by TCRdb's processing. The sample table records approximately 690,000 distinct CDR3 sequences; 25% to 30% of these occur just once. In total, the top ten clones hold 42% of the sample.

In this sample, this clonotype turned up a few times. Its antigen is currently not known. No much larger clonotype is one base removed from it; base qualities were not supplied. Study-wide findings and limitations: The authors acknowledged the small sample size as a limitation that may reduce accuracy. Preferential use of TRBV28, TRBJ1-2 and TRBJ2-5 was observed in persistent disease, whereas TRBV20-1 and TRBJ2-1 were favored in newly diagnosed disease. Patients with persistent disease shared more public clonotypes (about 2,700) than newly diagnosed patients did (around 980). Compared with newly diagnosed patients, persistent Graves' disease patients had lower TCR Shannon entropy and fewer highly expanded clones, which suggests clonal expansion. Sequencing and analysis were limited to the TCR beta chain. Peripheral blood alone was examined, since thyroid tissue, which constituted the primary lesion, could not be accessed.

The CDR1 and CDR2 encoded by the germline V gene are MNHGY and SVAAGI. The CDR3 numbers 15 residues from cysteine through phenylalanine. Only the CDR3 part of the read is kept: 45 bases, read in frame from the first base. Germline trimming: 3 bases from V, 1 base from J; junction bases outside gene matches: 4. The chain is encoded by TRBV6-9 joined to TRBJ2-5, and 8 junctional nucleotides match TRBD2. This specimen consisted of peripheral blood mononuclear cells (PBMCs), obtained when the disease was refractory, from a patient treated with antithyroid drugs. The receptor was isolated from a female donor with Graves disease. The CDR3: CASSYQRGLQETQYF. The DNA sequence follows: TGTGCCAGCAGTTACCAGCGGGGGCTCCAAGAGACCCAGTACTTC.